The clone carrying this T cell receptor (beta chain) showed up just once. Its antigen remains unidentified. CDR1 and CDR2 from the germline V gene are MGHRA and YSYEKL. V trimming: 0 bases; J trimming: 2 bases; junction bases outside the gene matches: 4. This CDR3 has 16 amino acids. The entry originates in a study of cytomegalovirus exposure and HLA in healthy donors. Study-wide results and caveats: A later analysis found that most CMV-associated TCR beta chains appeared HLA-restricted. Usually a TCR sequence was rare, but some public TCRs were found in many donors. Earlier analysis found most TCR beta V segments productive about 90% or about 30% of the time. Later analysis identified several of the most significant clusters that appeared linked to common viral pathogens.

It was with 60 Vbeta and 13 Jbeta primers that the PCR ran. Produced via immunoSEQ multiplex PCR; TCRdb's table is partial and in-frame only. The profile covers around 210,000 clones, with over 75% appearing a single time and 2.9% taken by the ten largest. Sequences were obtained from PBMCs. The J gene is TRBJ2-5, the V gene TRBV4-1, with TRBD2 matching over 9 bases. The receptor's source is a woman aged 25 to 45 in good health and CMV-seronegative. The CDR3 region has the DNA TGCGCCAGCAGCCAAGAACGGACTAGCGTACAAGAGACCCAGTACTTC. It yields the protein CASSQERTSVQETQYF.